The 25 T cell receptor beta chains below come from one sample, sequenced in a study of blood T cell repertoires in COVID-19 (TCRdb year 2020). Libraries came from the immunoSEQ multiplex PCR assay. In its TCRdb copy, this immuneACCESS table keeps in-frame sequences only and misses some clones. Where compared with another copy, unresolved V genes explain less than half of these, and the others have no known cause. A total of 150,000 to 250,000 clones appear in this sample, roughly 80% of them only once. The ten largest clones capture around 11% of the sample. Sequencing input: PBMCs or T cells enriched from blood (not recorded which). All receptors derive from a middle-aged man who had recovered from COVID-19.

The chain joins TRBV15 to TRBJ2-2; D not resolved. Germline assignment: CDR1 LNHNV and CDR2 YYDKDF (reference sequence). Trimming removed 0 bases from V and 0 bases from J, with 8 bases in between. CDR3 length: 16 residues. The CDR3 spells CATSRDLVTNTGELFF. CDR3 DNA: TGTGCCACCAGCAGAGATCTAGTCACGAACACCGGGGAGCTGTTTTTT.

This clone has only a few counts. CDR3 sequence: CASSVDWGQGRQPQHF. The CDR3, as DNA: TGTGCCAGCAGCGTAGATTGGGGTCAGGGGCGCCAGCCCCAGCATTTT. This chain joins TRBV9 and TRBJ1-5; TRBD1 might be the D (6 bases). The CDR3 covers 16 residues. From germline, CDR1 is SGDLS and CDR2 YYNGEE. Deletions cut 0 bases from V and 7 bases from J, with 17 bases between.

This clone was detected many times. This chain connects TRBV2 to TRBJ2-7, with 10 bases fitting TRBD1. CDR3 length: 13 residues. V lost 7 bases to trimming and J lost 5 bases; unmatched junction nucleotides: 5. Germline values: CDR1 SNHLY, CDR2 FYNNEI. CDR3 protein: CASNKDRGDEQYF. The CDR3 coding sequence is TGTGCCAGCAATAAGGACAGGGGGGACGAGCAGTACTTC.

The chain joins TRBV19 to TRBJ1-2; weak D call: TRBD1 (5 bases). The V gene lost 6 bases and the J gene lost 8 bases, with 19 bases spanning the gap. The CDR3 length is 14 residues. Per the germline V gene, CDR1 is LNHDA and CDR2 is SQIVND (reference sequence). The CDR3, as DNA: TGTGCCAGTAGCCCGATAATTTCAGGGTCCGGCTACACCTTC. Translating it yields CASSPIISGSGYTF.

The V and J genes are TRBV27 and TRBJ2-7, with 8 bases identical to TRBD1. Germline trimming cut 6 bases from V and 3 bases from J; bases unmatched to any gene: 16. This CDR3 contains 17 residues. Germline lookup yields CDR1 MNHEY and CDR2 SMNVEV (reference sequence). CDR3 in DNA: TGTGCCAGCAGGATACAGGGGGGTTGGTATCAGGGCTACGAGCAGTACTTC. Translating gives CASRIQGGWYQGYEQYF.

This chain connects TRBV6-5 to TRBJ2-1; 8 positions match TRBD2. V shed 4 bases and J 7 bases; nucleotides not matched to a gene: 9. CDR3 length: 15 residues. Germline V gives CDR1 MNHEY, CDR2 SVGAGI. The CDR3 region has the DNA TGTGCCAGCAGTTCCCTTAGCGGGACAAGAAATGAGCAGTTCTTC. Encoded protein: CASSSLSGTRNEQFF.

The rearrangement uses TRBV2 and TRBJ1-2, with a tentative D call TRBD1 (5 bases). Trimming pared 2 bases from V and 7 bases from J, leaving 17 bases between. Germline V gene lookup returns CDR1 SNHLY and CDR2 FYNNEI. The CDR3 sequence is 15 residues long. The CDR3 protein is CASSEWAGPKGGYTF. The CDR3, as DNA: TGTGCCAGCAGTGAATGGGCAGGGCCTAAAGGTGGCTACACCTTC.

The CDR3: CASSSTLGAGPDNEQFF. CDR3 sequence (DNA): TGTGCCAGCAGCTCGACGCTGGGGGCAGGTCCGGACAATGAGCAGTTCTTC. The chain joins TRBV7-9 to TRBJ2-1; TRBD1 might be the D (6 bases). CDR3 size: 17 residues. Germline V CDR1 and CDR2: SEHNR, FQNEAQ (reference sequence). With 4 bases removed from V and 5 bases from J, the gap between germline ends came to 21 bases.

This chain links TRBV19 with TRBJ2-2; D possibly corresponds to TRBD1 (6 bases). The germline V gene encodes CDR1 LNHDA and CDR2 SQIVND (reference sequence). The V gene lost 3 bases and the J gene lost 5 bases, with 13 bases spanning the gap. This CDR3 contains 15 residues. CDR3 in DNA: TGTGCCAGTAGTATTGGACAGAGAAGGACCGGGGAGCTGTTTTTT. Amino acid sequence: CASSIGQRRTGELFF.

The chain carries TRBV7-3 and TRBJ1-6, with D possibly being TRBD1 (5 bases). The CDR3 contains 14 residues. V was cut by 5 bases and J by 7 bases, with 12 bases left in between. The germline CDR1 and CDR2 sequences are SGHTA and FQGTGA. CDR3: CASSQGHSNSPLHF. The CDR3 nucleotides are TGTGCCAGCAGCCAAGGACACTCGAATTCACCCCTCCACTTT.

V usage is TRBV16 and J usage is TRBJ2-7; 8 bases align to TRBD1. The V segment lost 4 bases and the J segment 4 bases; nucleotides outside the gene matches: 9. CDR3 size: 15 residues. CDR1 and CDR2 from the germline V gene are KGHSY and FQNENV. The CDR3 DNA is TGTGCCAGCAGCCGAGCCGGGACAGGAAGTTACGAGCAGTACGTC. Translated: CASSRAGTGSYEQYV.

This clone occurred once. The chain is built from TRBV19 and TRBJ1-1; 8 positions match TRBD1. This CDR3 region has 13 residues. V gave up 5 bases and J gave up 5 bases; unmatched junction bases: 4. CDR1 is LNHDA, CDR2 SQIVND, per germline (reference sequence). CDR3: CASSSRQGTEAFF. CDR3 coding DNA: TGTGCCAGTAGTTCGCGACAGGGGACTGAAGCTTTCTTT.

The gene calls are TRBV9 and TRBJ1-5; D is possibly TRBD1 (6 bases). Per the germline V gene, CDR1 is SGDLS and CDR2 is YYNGEE. The V gene lost 3 bases and the J gene lost 5 bases, with 12 bases spanning the gap. The CDR3 covers 14 residues. CDR3 sequence reads: CASSEQGSDQPQHF. The CDR3 bases are TGTGCCAGCAGCGAACAGGGATCCGATCAGCCCCAGCATTTT.

This chain links TRBV15 with TRBJ1-6, with a weak D call TRBD1 (6 bases). V was cut by 0 bases and J by 6 bases, with 18 bases left in between. The CDR3 has 18 residues. Germline CDR1 and CDR2: LNHNV and YYDKDF (reference sequence). This CDR3 is CATSRDRAHRVFNSPLHF. The CDR3 DNA sequence: TGTGCCACCAGCAGAGATCGGGCACACAGGGTCTTTAATTCACCCCTCCACTTT.

This chain joins TRBV5-1 and TRBJ1-1; 10 bases match TRBD1. Per the germline V gene, CDR1 is SGHRS and CDR2 is YFSETQ. The CDR3 loop spans 15 amino acids. With 8 bases clipped from V and 0 bases from J, the junction kept 7 bases outside the gene matches. The CDR3 region has the DNA TGCGCCAGTAGGACAGGGGGAAACATGAACACTGAAGCTTTCTTT. This encodes CASRTGGNMNTEAFF.

The rearrangement links TRBV11-3 to TRBJ2-1, with TRBD2 identical over 9 bases. Germline assignment: CDR1 SGHNT and CDR2 YENEEA. The V and J ends lost 0 bases and 7 bases, in that order; junction bases with no gene match: 13. CDR3 length equals 18 residues. The CDR3 protein is CASSLDQSGTAGGNEQFF. The CDR3 coding sequence is TGTGCCAGCAGCTTAGATCAATCCGGGACGGCGGGAGGGAATGAGCAGTTCTTC.

In its sample, this clone was seen a few times. The V gene is TRBV19, the J gene TRBJ1-5; 8 bases are a match to TRBD1. The germline V gene has CDR1 LNHDA and CDR2 SQIVND (reference sequence). The J segment lost 7 bases and the V segment lost 1 base, leaving 6 bases of the junction unmatched. The CDR3 runs 15 residues. CDR3 loop: CASSIGQGARQPQHF. The CDR3 coding sequence is TGTGCCAGTAGTATAGGGCAGGGGGCTCGACAGCCCCAGCATTTT.

The V gene is TRBV9, the J gene TRBJ1-6; 9 nucleotides align to TRBD1. The CDR3 covers 15 residues. Germline CDR1 and CDR2: SGDLS and YYNGEE. The V segment lost 4 bases and the J segment 9 bases; nucleotides outside the gene matches: 8. The CDR3 DNA follows: TGTGCCAGCAGCCCCCAAGGGACAGGGTCTTCACCCCTCCACTTT. Residues: CASSPQGTGSSPLHF. The full variable domain, its missing parts supplied by reference TRBV9 and TRBJ1-6, is DSGVTQTPKHLITATGQRVTLRCSPRSGDLSVYWYQQSLDQGLQFLIQYYNGEERAKGNILERFSAQQFPDLHSELNLSSLELGDSALYFCASSPQGTGSSPLHFGNGTRLTVT.

The J gene is TRBJ2-3, the V gene TRBV7-2, with 9 nucleotides matching TRBD2. The CDR3 totals 14 residues. Germline V CDR1 and CDR2: SGHTA, FQGNSA. The V gene end was trimmed by 4 bases and the J gene end by 3 bases; junction bases not matched to a gene: 2. The CDR3 loop is CASSSLAGTDTQYF. DNA of the CDR3: TGTGCCAGCAGCTCACTAGCGGGTACAGATACGCAGTATTTT. The entire variable domain, with the rest obtained from reference TRBV7-2 and TRBJ2-3, is as follows: GAGVSQSPSNKVTEKGKDVELRCDPISGHTALYWYRQSLGQGLEFLIYFQGNSAPDKSGLPSDRFSAERTGGSVSTLTIQRTQQEDSAVYLCASSSLAGTDTQYFGPGTRLTVL.

The CDR3 sequence: CASSQYLHNRGTNTGELFF. The CDR3 coding sequence is TGTGCCAGCAGCCAGTACTTACACAACAGGGGCACGAACACCGGGGAGCTGTTTTTT. The chain is built from TRBV7-8 and TRBJ2-2; TRBD1 matches at 7 bases. CDR3 size: 19 residues. Trimming at V came to 5 bases and at J to 0 bases, leaving 15 bases not matched to a gene. From germline, CDR1 is SGHVS and CDR2 FQNEAQ. Using reference TRBV7-8 and TRBJ2-2 for the parts outside the CDR3, the full variable domain is GAGVSQSPRYKVAKRGQDVALRCDPISGHVSLFWYQQALGQGPEFLTYFQNEAQLDKSGLPSDRFFAERPEGSVSTLKIQRTQQEDSAVYLCASSQYLHNRGTNTGELFFGEGSRLTVL.

As for this clone: The same CDR3 is also encoded by other DNA sequences in this sample. The chain employs TRBV18 and TRBJ2-7; D gene uncertain. V was trimmed by 0 bases and J by 1 base, leaving 4 bases between them. The CDR3 is made up of 13 amino acids. CDR1 is KGHSH and CDR2 is LQKENI in the germline V gene. CDR3 coding DNA: TGTGCCAGCTCACCACCTTCGTCCTACGAGCAGTACTTC. Translated, it gives CASSPPSSYEQYF.

This chain links TRBV2 with TRBJ1-4; D is undetermined. Deletions cut 6 bases from V and 0 bases from J, with 8 bases between. Germline V CDR1 and CDR2: SNHLY, FYNNEI. The CDR3 sequence is 14 residues long. CDR3 bases: TGTGCCAGCAGCCCCCAGGCAACTAATGAAAAACTGTTTTTT. Its translation is CASSPQATNEKLFF.

This chain connects TRBV5-1 to TRBJ2-1; 7 bases match TRBD1. The CDR3 contains 15 residues. The germline gives CDR1 SGHRS, CDR2 YFSETQ. The ends lost 2 bases at V and 0 bases at J; junction bases unmatched: 2. Here the CDR3 reads CASSFRDSSYNEQFF. DNA of the CDR3: TGCGCCAGCAGCTTTAGGGACAGCTCCTACAATGAGCAGTTCTTC.

This rearrangement joins TRBV7-9 to TRBJ2-6, with no clear D. Germline values: CDR1 SEHNR, CDR2 FQNEAQ (reference sequence). The V and J ends lost 7 bases and 5 bases respectively, with 9 bases between them. CDR3 length: 13 amino acids. CDR3 DNA sequence: TGTGCCAGCATACCTAGTAGGGCCAACGTCCTGACTTTC. It specifies CASIPSRANVLTF.

This chain links TRBV28 with TRBJ2-5; TRBD2 matches 7 bases. The CDR3 loop spans 16 amino acids. After removal of 2 bases from V and 0 bases from J, the junction contained 6 bases not matched to a gene. CDR1 is MDHEN, CDR2 SYDVKM, per germline. CDR3 loop: CASSLAGVDDQETQYF. DNA for the CDR3: TGTGCCAGCAGTTTAGCGGGAGTAGATGACCAAGAGACCCAGTACTTC.